The 2 T cell receptor beta chains below come from one sample, sequenced in a study of OX40 agonist ivuxolimab in advanced cancers. Data came from immunoSEQ multiplex PCR; TCRdb stores just in-frame clones and leaves some out. Of about 69,000 clones in the sample, 85% to 90% were seen once. The sample in question was CD4+ or CD8+ T cells sorted from blood, obtained in a trial of the OX40 agonist ivuxolimab. These receptors all stem from an adult with an advanced solid tumor such as melanoma, head and neck, liver or kidney cancer.

V gene TRBV11-3 combines with J gene TRBJ2-3, with 12 bases that match TRBD2. CDR3 size: 16 residues. J was trimmed by 6 bases and V by 2 bases; bases with no gene match: 6. Germline CDR1 is SGHNT and CDR2 is YENEEA. DNA for the CDR3: TGTGCCAGCAGCTTACGGACTAGCGGGGTTTCGGATACGCAGTATTTT. Protein sequence: CASSLRTSGVSDTQYF. The variable domain in full, completed from reference TRBV11-3 and TRBJ2-3, reads EAGVVQSPRYKIIEKKQPVAFWCNPISGHNTLYWYLQNLGQGPELLIRYENEEAVDDSQLPKDRFSAERLKGVDSTLKIQPAELGDSAVYLCASSLRTSGVSDTQYFGPGTRLTVL.

This chain links TRBV9 with TRBJ1-3; D is ambiguous. This CDR3 has 14 amino acids. CDR1 and CDR2 from the germline V gene are SGDLS and YYNGEE. The V end was cut by 3 bases, the J end by 3 bases, with 10 bases between. The CDR3 protein is CASSEWESGNTIYF. The CDR3 coding sequence is TGTGCCAGCAGCGAGTGGGAGAGTGGAAACACCATATATTTT.